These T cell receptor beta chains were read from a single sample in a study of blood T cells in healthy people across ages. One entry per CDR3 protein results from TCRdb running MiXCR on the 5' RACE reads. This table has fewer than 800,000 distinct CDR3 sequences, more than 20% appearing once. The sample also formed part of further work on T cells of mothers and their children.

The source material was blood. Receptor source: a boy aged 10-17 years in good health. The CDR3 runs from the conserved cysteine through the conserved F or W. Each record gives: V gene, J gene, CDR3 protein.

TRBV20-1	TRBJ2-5	CSARAASEIIQETQYF
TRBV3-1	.	CASSQDAMAGVYEQYF
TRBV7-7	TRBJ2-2	CASSLGGQGSTGELFF
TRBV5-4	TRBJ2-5	CASSLEDRGIQETQYF
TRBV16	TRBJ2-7	CASSYTNYEQYF
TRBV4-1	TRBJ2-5	CASSQETGGWETQYF
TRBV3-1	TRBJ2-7	CASSLFPKGGPNEQYF
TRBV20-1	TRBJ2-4	CSARVGRLAKNIPYF
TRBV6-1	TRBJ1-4	CASSGQDTTNEKLFF
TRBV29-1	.	CSVEEASGGLPQNEQFF
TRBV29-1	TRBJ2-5	CSGKSGGKETQYF
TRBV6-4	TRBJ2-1	CASSGSGGAYNEQFF
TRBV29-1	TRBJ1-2	CSVAAGGGGYTF
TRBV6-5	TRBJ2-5	CASCPVPGRETQYF
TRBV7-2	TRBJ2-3	CASSLAGDSSTDTQYF
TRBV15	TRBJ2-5	CATSIRGETQYF
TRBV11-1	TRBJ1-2	CASRTDRDRLTYGYTF
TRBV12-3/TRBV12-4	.	CASTLGRKKPNEQFF
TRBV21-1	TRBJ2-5	CASSKSPGTDKETQYF
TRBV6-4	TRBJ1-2	CASSATQWAENYGYTF
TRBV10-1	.	CASSDRSGRSDEQFF
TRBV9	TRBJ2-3	CASSVYSAGVADTQYF
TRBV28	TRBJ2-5	CASSSPSLEETQYF
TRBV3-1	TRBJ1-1	CASSQMLSRGPSSEAFF
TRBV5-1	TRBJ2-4	CASSAGHGTSFIQYF
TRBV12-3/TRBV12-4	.	CASRTDRDYAYEQYF
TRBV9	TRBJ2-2	CASSVAGTGTGELFF
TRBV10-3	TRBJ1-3	CAISDEVHTIYF
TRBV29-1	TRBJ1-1	CSVGLYTEAFF
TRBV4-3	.	CASSQHTSLEQFF
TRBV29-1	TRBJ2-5	CSVDIPSGPIQETQYF